What follows are 26 T cell receptor beta chains derived from one specimen sequenced in a study of blood T cell repertoires in COVID-19. Assay used: immunoSEQ multiplex PCR; TCRdb lists only in-frame clones, some missing. The repertoire holds fewer than 500,000 clones, around 89% seen once, with 4% to 5.5% in the top ten. The sample consisted of peripheral blood. The source of these receptors is a woman aged 25-40 years with acute or convalescent COVID-19.

The chain couples TRBV3-1 (or the pseudogene TRBV3-2) to TRBJ1-4, with no clear D. Looked up from germline, CDR1 is LGHDT and CDR2 is YNNKEL (reference sequence). CDR3 length: 16 amino acids. Trimming pared 8 bases from V and 3 bases from J, leaving 19 bases between. As DNA, the CDR3 is TGTGCCAGCGGCCTTGGAGAGGGTGGGCCTAATGAAAAACTGTTTTTT. Its translation is CASGLGEGGPNEKLFF.

The V call is TRBV5-1, the J call TRBJ2-1, with 7 bases identical to TRBD2. V lost 3 bases, J lost 5 bases, and 5 bases stayed unmatched. The CDR3 totals 14 residues. Germline CDR1 and CDR2: SGHRS and YFSETQ. The CDR3 sequence is CASSSSGVNNEQFF. The CDR3 DNA follows: TGCGCCAGCAGCTCGAGCGGGGTAAACAATGAGCAGTTCTTC.

This chain uses TRBV19 with TRBJ1-5, with 7 bases matching TRBD1. V was clipped by 6 bases and J by 7 bases; unmatched bases: 18. This CDR3 spans 17 amino acids. CDR1 is LNHDA, CDR2 SQIVND, per germline (reference sequence). The CDR3 loop is CASSRQGETPLPQPQHF. In DNA, the CDR3 is TGTGCCAGTAGCAGACAGGGTGAAACTCCCCTCCCCCAGCCCCAGCATTTT. The complete variable domain, with remaining parts taken from reference TRBV19 and TRBJ1-5, reads DGGITQSPKYLFRKEGQNVTLSCEQNLNHDAMYWYRQDPGQGLRLIYYSQIVNDFQKGDIAEGYSVSREKKESFPLTVTSAQKNPTAFYLCASSRQGETPLPQPQHFGDGTRLSIL.

The gene calls are TRBV5-1 and TRBJ1-2; D is possibly TRBD1 (6 bases). The CDR3 has 15 amino acids. V lost 2 bases, J lost 4 bases, and 15 bases lay in between. Germline CDR1 is SGHRS and CDR2 is YFSETQ. CDR3 residues: CASSLGGESSYGYTF. CDR3 coding DNA: TGCGCCAGCAGCTTAGGGGGGGAGTCTAGCTATGGCTACACCTTC.

This chain links TRBV9 with TRBJ2-7; D is uncertain. The CDR3 extends over 15 amino acids. V shed 0 bases and J shed 4 bases, with 14 bases lying between them. Looked up from germline, CDR1 is SGDLS and CDR2 is YYNGEE. Written as DNA, the CDR3 is TGTGCCAGCAGCGTAGGGTCCGGGTCCGGTTACGAGCAGTACTTC. Its translation: CASSVGSGSGYEQYF.

The rearrangement uses TRBV10-1 and TRBJ2-3, with 9 nucleotides matching TRBD2. This CDR3 has 19 amino acids. CDR1 and CDR2 from the germline V gene are WNHNN and SYGVQD (reference sequence). V lost 5 bases and J lost 3; bases outside the gene matches: 18. The CDR3 reads CASSPRGQRGAPVTDTQYF. CDR3 nucleotides: TGCGCCAGCAGTCCTCGGGGACAGCGGGGGGCACCTGTGACAGATACGCAGTATTTT.

The chain carries TRBV6-5 and TRBJ2-3; D call uncertain. The CDR3 consists of 15 residues. CDR1 is MNHEY and CDR2 is SVGAGI in the germline V gene. The V gene lost 6 bases and the J gene lost 7 bases, with 20 bases spanning the gap. CDR3 sequence: CASSPTGGGLNTQYF. The CDR3 nucleotides read TGTGCCAGCAGCCCCACGGGTGGCGGTTTGAATACGCAGTATTTT.

The rearrangement uses TRBV9 and TRBJ1-2; 7 bases are a match to TRBD1. V was pared by 2 bases and J by 5 bases, with 15 bases of the junction left unmatched. Looked up from germline, CDR1 is SGDLS and CDR2 is YYNGEE. CDR3 length: 17 amino acids. The CDR3 loop is CASSVRDRVSGVYGYTF. Here the CDR3 DNA reads TGTGCCAGCAGCGTTCGGGACAGAGTGTCGGGGGTGTATGGCTACACCTTC.

V usage is TRBV7-3 and J usage is TRBJ1-1; no reliable D call. The germline V gene has CDR1 SGHTA and CDR2 FQGTGA. Trimming stripped 0 bases from V and 1 base from J, with 9 bases between. The CDR3 extends over 15 amino acids. The CDR3 reads CASSLTGGQNTEAFF. CDR3 DNA sequence: TGTGCCAGCAGCTTAACGGGAGGGCAGAACACTGAAGCTTTCTTT.

The gene calls are TRBV18 and TRBJ2-1; D uncertain. The CDR3 length is 13 residues. Trimming left V 1 base short and J 5 bases short, with 6 bases between. CDR1 and CDR2 (germline): KGHSH, LQKENI. This chain's CDR3 is CASSPRGNNEQFF. In DNA form, the CDR3 reads TGTGCCAGCTCACCACGCGGCAACAATGAGCAGTTCTTC.

V is TRBV29-1 and J is TRBJ2-3; TRBD1 is a possible D gene (5 bases). CDR3 length equals 12 residues. The germline V and J ends were trimmed by 0 bases and 6 bases, with 7 bases remaining between them. Germline V gene data show CDR1 as SQVTM and CDR2 as ANQGSEA. For the CDR3, the DNA is TGCAGCGTTGAAGAGGGGCGGGATACGCAGTATTTT. Translated: CSVEEGRDTQYF.

This rearrangement joins TRBV28 to TRBJ1-2, with 7 bases lining up with TRBD1. The germline CDR1 and CDR2 sequences are MDHEN and SYDVKM. With 7 bases clipped from V and 6 bases from J, the junction kept 5 bases outside the gene matches. CDR3 length equals 12 residues. CDR3: CASTTGSNGYTF. The CDR3 nucleotides are TGTGCCAGCACGACAGGGAGTAATGGCTACACCTTC.

This clone came up once. The chain is built from TRBV3-1 (or the pseudogene TRBV3-2) and TRBJ1-2; possible D gene TRBD1, 5 bases. Trimming removed 1 base at V and 1 base at J, with 13 bases between. The V gene's germline CDR1 is LGHDT and CDR2 YNNKEL (reference sequence). The CDR3 is 16 amino acids. The CDR3 sequence is CASSQAAGVGNYGYTF. In nucleotides, the CDR3 is TGTGCCAGCAGCCAAGCGGCGGGGGTTGGTAACTATGGCTACACCTTC.

The rearrangement uses TRBV13 and TRBJ2-5; D call uncertain. V was trimmed by 0 bases and J by 2 bases, leaving 4 bases between them. Germline V gives CDR1 PRHDT, CDR2 FYEKMQ (reference sequence). The CDR3 loop spans 13 amino acids. This chain's CDR3 is CASSLGAQETQYF. DNA for the CDR3: TGTGCCAGCAGCTTAGGAGCTCAAGAGACCCAGTACTTC.

The chain employs TRBV28 and TRBJ2-5; no firm D call. Looked up from germline, CDR1 is MDHEN and CDR2 is SYDVKM. This CDR3 region has 13 residues. V was trimmed by 2 bases and J by 5 bases, leaving 9 bases between them. The CDR3: CASSLPGWETQYF. The CDR3 coding sequence is TGTGCCAGCAGTTTACCAGGATGGGAGACCCAGTACTTC. The whole variable domain, filled in from reference TRBV28 and TRBJ2-5, reads DVKVTQSSRYLVKRTGEKVFLECVQDMDHENMFWYRQDPGLGLRLIYFSYDVKMKEKGDIPEGYSVSREKKERFSLILESASTNQTSMYLCASSLPGWETQYFGPGTRLLVL.

CDR3 in amino acids: CASSNGYRESSYNEQFF. The CDR3 DNA reads as TGCGCCAGCAGCAACGGATACAGGGAAAGCTCCTACAATGAGCAGTTCTTC. The rearrangement links TRBV5-1 to TRBJ2-1, with D possibly matching TRBD1 (6 bases). V lost 4 bases to trimming and J lost 0 bases, with 17 bases between them. Per the germline V gene, CDR1 is SGHRS and CDR2 is YFSETQ. This CDR3 is built from 17 residues.

The chain recombines TRBV5-1 with TRBJ2-1, with D possibly being TRBD1 (6 bases). Trimming pared 1 base from V and 4 bases from J, leaving 12 bases between. Germline values: CDR1 SGHRS, CDR2 YFSETQ. This CDR3 has 15 amino acids. CDR3 nucleotide sequence: TGCGCCAGCAGCTTGACCGGGACATTTTACAATGAGCAGTTCTTC. It specifies CASSLTGTFYNEQFF.

This clone has a single count. The chain recombines TRBV10-3 with TRBJ2-3; D is uncertain. In germline, CDR1 is ENHRY, CDR2 SYGVKD. With 3 bases removed from V and 8 bases from J, the gap between germline ends came to 6 bases. CDR3 length: 11 amino acids. The CDR3 loop reads CAISDLFTQYF. The CDR3 DNA reads as TGTGCCATCAGTGACCTGTTTACGCAGTATTTT.

The chain recombines TRBV7-9 with TRBJ1-2; D is perhaps TRBD1 (6 bases). The CDR3 length is 15 residues. Looked up from germline, CDR1 is SEHNR and CDR2 is FQNEAQ (reference sequence). The V end lost 0 bases, the J end lost 4 bases, and 12 bases lay between the germline ends. The CDR3 DNA reads as TGTGCCAGCAGCTTAGCGGGGGCGACAGGCTATGGCTACACCTTC. Encoded protein: CASSLAGATGYGYTF.

The rearrangement links TRBV19 to TRBJ1-5; possible D gene TRBD1, 6 bases. Trimming pared 4 bases from V and 7 bases from J, leaving 17 bases between. The germline V gene encodes CDR1 LNHDA and CDR2 SQIVND (reference sequence). The CDR3 totals 15 residues. The CDR3 coding sequence is TGTGCCAGTAGTAGACTCCGGGACACAGACCAGCCCCAGCATTTT. Protein product: CASSRLRDTDQPQHF. Looking up the rest from reference TRBV19 and TRBJ1-5 gives the full variable domain: DGGITQSPKYLFRKEGQNVTLSCEQNLNHDAMYWYRQDPGQGLRLIYYSQIVNDFQKGDIAEGYSVSREKKESFPLTVTSAQKNPTAFYLCASSRLRDTDQPQHFGDGTRLSIL.

The chain has TRBV7-8 and TRBJ2-3, with TRBD1 matching 9 bases. Germline-derived CDR1 and CDR2 are SGHVS and FQNEAQ. The junction had 3 bases not matched to a gene; V was cut back by 2 bases and J by 3 bases. CDR3 length: 15 residues. Written as DNA, the CDR3 is TGTGCCAGCAGCTTAAAGGACAGGGGAACAGATACGCAGTATTTT. This encodes CASSLKDRGTDTQYF.

This clone was counted once. The gene calls are TRBV13 and TRBJ2-7; 9 bases match TRBD1. V shed 4 bases and J 2 bases; nucleotides not matched to a gene: 9. The CDR3 has 16 residues. Germline CDR1 PRHDT, CDR2 FYEKMQ (reference sequence). CDR3 in amino acids: CASSSPRTGVAYEQYF. The CDR3 region has the DNA TGTGCCAGCAGCTCGCCGCGGACAGGGGTGGCCTACGAGCAGTACTTC.

This chain's CDR3 is CASSFNVAGGPGELFF. The CDR3 coding sequence is TGTGCCAGCAGTTTTAACGTAGCGGGGGGGCCCGGGGAGCTGTTTTTT. J is TRBJ2-2 and V is TRBV6-5; 11 bases line up with TRBD2. After removal of 4 bases from V and 6 bases from J, the junction contained 7 bases not matched to a gene. The CDR3 runs 16 residues. The germline CDR1 and CDR2 sequences are MNHEY and SVGAGI.

V is TRBV3-1 (or the pseudogene TRBV3-2) and J is TRBJ1-1; D is unresolved. This CDR3 is 11 amino acids long. The V gene's germline CDR1 is LGHDT and CDR2 YNNKEL (reference sequence). V shed 7 bases and J shed 1 base, with 4 bases lying between them. The CDR3: CASIRNTEAFF. DNA for the CDR3: TGTGCCAGCATTAGGAACACTGAAGCTTTCTTT.

V and J are TRBV5-8 and TRBJ1-1; no reliable D call. CDR1 and CDR2 from the germline V gene are SGHTS and YDEGEE. V lost 5 bases and J 11 bases, leaving 10 bases between the germline ends. The CDR3 runs 10 residues. This CDR3 is CASSEREAFF. CDR3 sequence (DNA): TGTGCCAGCAGTGAAAGGGAGGCTTTCTTT.

This clone was seen only once. The V gene is TRBV7-3, the J gene TRBJ2-3; 9 bases line up with TRBD2. The CDR3 runs to 15 residues. Germline CDR1 reads SGHTA; CDR2 reads FQGTGA. The J segment lost 1 base and the V segment lost 5 bases, leaving 4 bases of the junction unmatched. CDR3 residues: CASSGSGGGTDTQYF. For the CDR3, the DNA is TGTGCCAGCAGCGGTAGCGGGGGAGGCACAGATACGCAGTATTTT.